This T cell receptor (beta chain) was obtained from a study of patients and donors after allogeneic stem cell transplantation. V lost 1 base and J lost 1, with 12 bases in between. The V gene's germline CDR1 is DFQATT and CDR2 SNEGSKA (reference sequence). The CDR3 consists of 15 residues. TCRdb called the RT-PCR reads again in MiXCR, with one record for every CDR3 protein. This table holds some 960,000 distinct CDR3 sequences, about 20% found once. The chain uses TRBV20-1 and TRBJ2-3; D perhaps matches TRBD1 (6 bases). Input material: blood, either unsorted or a sorted T cell fraction (not recorded which). This TCR was recovered from a human donor who was either an allogeneic HSCT recipient or a stem cell or donor lymphocyte infusion donor (not recorded which). It is not recorded whose cells these are; they may come from a transplant donor. CDR3 bases: TGCAGTGCTAGAGGGGGGCCCGCCGGCACAGATACGCAGTATTTT. The encoded protein is CSARGGPAGTDTQYF.